This T cell receptor (beta chain) was found in a study of metastatic and nonmetastatic thyroid tumors (dated by TCRdb to 2018 to 2021). About the full investigation: Repertoires were compared across peripheral blood and tumor or nodule tissue samples from malignant and benign thyroid patients.

Library prep was done by PCR. This sample was sequenced with an Illumina HiSeq 4000. High-throughput sequencing was used to profile the CDR3 region of the TCR beta-chain in every patient. The source study handled its data this way. CDR3 differences across clinicopathological groups were used to build a classifier for discriminating distant-metastatic papillary thyroid cancer patients. The Shannon index was used to measure repertoire diversity, and the Morisita-Horn index was used to measure how similar tumor and blood repertoires were. TCRdb took the public reads, trimmed them with fastp at Q25, ran MiXCR for clone calling and kept in-frame beta chains. Here the V and J calls rest on TCRdb's processing, not on the authors' analysis. This sample holds around 36,000 clones; approximately 30% were observed only once. Jointly, the top ten make up 7.8% of the sample. As concerns this clone: The target of this receptor is not known. Per-base qualities were not stored, and no clone one base away is much larger.

Its CDR3 holds 14 amino acids, cysteine through phenylalanine. This entry keeps only the CDR3 DNA: 42 bases, framed from base 1. Germline trimming amounts to 4 bases on V and 2 bases on J, with 7 as the count of junction bases outside the gene matches. CDR1 and CDR2 (DFQATT, SNEGSKA) derive from the germline V gene (reference sequence). Paper-wide results and their limitations: In both blood and tumor samples, TCR beta diversity was reported to be significantly higher in malignant tumors than in benign nodules.

Before undergoing thyroid surgery, none of the patients had been given any kind of treatment. Using T-cell receptor beta sequencing, the researchers looked back retrospectively at clinical samples from patients, gathered between about 2012 and 2018. The sequenced sample consisted of blood. The source is a female donor with papillary thyroid cancer or a benign thyroid nodule (not recorded which). Some clones in this sample may be carry-over from other donors' samples. Rearrangement joined TRBV20-1 to TRBJ1-2; a stretch of 7 junction bases matches TRBD1. The sequenced DNA: TGCAGTGCTATCCCGGGACAGAGAAACTATGGCTACACCTTC. It translates as CSAIPGQRNYGYTF.